Listed here are 26 T cell receptor beta chains from one sample, sequenced in a study of blood T cell repertoires in COVID-19. Repertoires were generated with immunoSEQ multiplex PCR, while TCRdb's copy carries only in-frame clones and drops some. In the table there are around 170,000 clones, 70% to 90% of which are singletons. Sequencing was done on a sample of peripheral blood. Receptor source: a man in his forties or fifties with active or convalescent COVID-19.

V is TRBV5-1 and J is TRBJ2-5; 12 bases map to TRBD1. V trimming: 4 bases; J trimming: 4 bases; junction bases outside the gene matches: 8. In germline, CDR1 is SGHRS, CDR2 YFSETQ. This CDR3 spans 16 amino acids. CDR3: CASSDPGQGARETQYF. The CDR3 DNA reads as TGCGCCAGCAGCGACCCGGGACAGGGGGCTCGAGAGACCCAGTACTTC.

The genes are TRBV11-2 and TRBJ2-7, with TRBD1 matching 7 bases. This CDR3 region has 12 residues. Germline CDR1 reads SGHAT; CDR2 reads FQNNGV. V shed 4 bases, J shed 4 bases, and the junction held 1 base outside the gene matches. DNA of the CDR3: TGTGCCAGCAGCTGGGACAGATACGAGCAGTACTTC. Its translation: CASSWDRYEQYF.

The DNA of the CDR3 is TGTGCCAGCAGCGTTTTGGGAGGTGATGGCTACACCTTC. This gives the protein CASSVLGGDGYTF. The rearrangement links TRBV9 to TRBJ1-2; D remains unclear. Germline loops: CDR1 SGDLS, CDR2 YYNGEE. This CDR3 has 13 residues. V dropped 2 bases and J dropped 6 bases, with 11 bases sitting between them.

This rearrangement joins TRBV5-4 to TRBJ2-7; D is ambiguous. Trimming shortened V by 3 bases and J by 0 bases, and 10 bases separated the two germline ends. In germline, CDR1 is SGHNT, CDR2 YYREEE (reference sequence). This CDR3 contains 14 residues. The CDR3 is CASSSPTTSYEQYF. In DNA form, the CDR3 reads TGTGCCAGCAGCTCGCCGACAACCTCCTACGAGCAGTACTTC.

The J gene is TRBJ2-1, the V gene TRBV18; perhaps TRBD2 as D (6 bases). Per germline, CDR1 KGHSH and CDR2 LQKENI. V dropped 4 bases and J dropped 5 bases, with 9 bases sitting between them. The CDR3 extends over 13 amino acids. The CDR3 sequence: CASSLGLNNEQFF. The CDR3 nucleotides are TGTGCCAGCTCACTCGGACTAAACAATGAGCAGTTCTTC.

This clone was found once. J is TRBJ1-5 and V is TRBV12-3 or TRBV12-4; no clear D gene. The CDR3 has 13 amino acids. V shed 6 bases and J shed 1 base, with 7 bases lying between them. The CDR3 here is CASRDTSNQPQHF. The CDR3 region has the DNA TGTGCCAGCAGAGACACGAGCAATCAGCCCCAGCATTTT.

In DNA form, the CDR3 reads TGTGCCAGCAGCTTAGTTAGCGGCTCCTACAATGAGCAGTTCTTC. This codes for CASSLVSGSYNEQFF. The chain employs TRBV7-2 and TRBJ2-1; possibly TRBD2 for D (6 bases). V dropped 1 base and J dropped 0 bases, with 7 bases sitting between them. The CDR3 runs 15 residues. Germline V gene lookup returns CDR1 SGHTA and CDR2 FQGNSA.

The chain is built from TRBV6-5 and TRBJ2-3, with D perhaps TRBD2 (6 bases). V was shortened by 6 bases and J by 4 bases, with 14 bases between the two germline ends. The CDR3 is made up of 14 amino acids. The germline CDR1 and CDR2 sequences are MNHEY and SVGAGI. In DNA form, the CDR3 reads TGTGCCAGCAGGCGGGACGCCTCTGCAGATACGCAGTATTTT. Protein: CASRRDASADTQYF.

This sequence joins TRBV5-1 and TRBJ1-3; D is uncertain. V was shortened by 0 bases and J by 0 bases, with 7 bases between the two germline ends. The CDR3 has 15 residues. Germline V CDR1 and CDR2: SGHRS, YFSETQ. In DNA form, the CDR3 reads TGCGCCAGCAGCTTGGGCATCTACTCTGGAAACACCATATATTTT. Its translation is CASSLGIYSGNTIYF. Looking up the rest from reference TRBV5-1 and TRBJ1-3 gives the full variable domain: KAGVTQTPRYLIKTRGQQVTLSCSPISGHRSVSWYQQTPGQGLQFLFEYFSETQRNKGNFPGRFSGRQFSNSRSEMNVSTLELGDSALYLCASSLGIYSGNTIYFGEGSWLTVV.

The chain combines TRBV7-9 with TRBJ1-3, with 9 bases aligning to TRBD1. This CDR3 has 15 residues. J was trimmed by 3 bases and V by 5 bases; bases with no gene match: 5. The germline CDR1 and CDR2 sequences are SEHNR and FQNEAQ (reference sequence). The CDR3 DNA is TGTGCCAGCAGCAAACAGGGGGCGAGTGGAAACACCATATATTTT. Translating gives CASSKQGASGNTIYF.

The rearrangement uses TRBV29-1 and TRBJ2-7; D ambiguous. The CDR3 contains 10 residues. The V end was cut by 5 bases, the J end by 7 bases, with 9 bases between. Germline assignment: CDR1 SQVTM and CDR2 ANQGSEA. In nucleotides, the CDR3 is TGCAGCGTTACAACGACAGAGCAGTACTTC. Its protein product is CSVTTTEQYF.

This rearrangement joins TRBV7-9 to TRBJ1-3; 7 positions match TRBD1. The germline V gene encodes CDR1 SEHNR and CDR2 FQNEAQ (reference sequence). The CDR3 is made up of 14 amino acids. The ends lost 2 bases at V and 6 bases at J; junction bases unmatched: 4. The DNA of the CDR3 is TGTGCCAGCAGCTTAAAGGGACAGTTAAACACCATATATTTT. This encodes CASSLKGQLNTIYF. The full variable domain, with the rest looked up from reference TRBV7-9 and TRBJ1-3, is DTGVSQNPRHKITKRGQNVTFRCDPISEHNRLYWYRQTLGQGPEFLTYFQNEAQLEKSRLLSDRFSAERPKGSFSTLEIQRTEQGDSAMYLCASSLKGQLNTIYFGEGSWLTVV.

The chain employs TRBV6-1 and TRBJ2-7, with a tentative D call TRBD1 (5 bases). Germline CDR1 and CDR2: MNHNS and SASEGT. V lost 0 bases to trimming and J lost 3 bases, with 12 bases between them. The CDR3 is 15 amino acids. CDR3: CASSEAWGAIYEQYF. CDR3 coding DNA: TGTGCCAGCAGTGAAGCATGGGGCGCGATCTACGAGCAGTACTTC.

This clone was counted at least ten times. The rearrangement joins TRBV5-1 to TRBJ2-1; D remains unclear. Trimming removed 0 bases from V and 5 bases from J, with 15 bases in between. The germline gives CDR1 SGHRS, CDR2 YFSETQ. The CDR3 runs to 16 residues. The chain's CDR3 is CASSLVSLNFNNEQFF. In nucleotides, the CDR3 is TGCGCCAGCAGCTTGGTCTCTTTGAACTTCAACAATGAGCAGTTCTTC. The complete variable domain, with remaining parts taken from reference TRBV5-1 and TRBJ2-1, reads KAGVTQTPRYLIKTRGQQVTLSCSPISGHRSVSWYQQTPGQGLQFLFEYFSETQRNKGNFPGRFSGRQFSNSRSEMNVSTLELGDSALYLCASSLVSLNFNNEQFFGPGTRLTVL.

The CDR3 region has the DNA TGCAGCGTTGAAGATCGGGGACAGACCTCTAACTATGGCTACACCTTC. Its protein product is CSVEDRGQTSNYGYTF. V gene TRBV29-1 combines with J gene TRBJ1-2; TRBD1 agrees at 7 bases. Germline V gene data show CDR1 as SQVTM and CDR2 as ANQGSEA. The CDR3 contains 16 residues. V lost 0 bases to trimming and J lost 0 bases; unmatched junction nucleotides: 7. Based on the CDR3 plus reference TRBV29-1 and TRBJ1-2, the full variable domain is SAVISQKPSRDICQRGTSLTIQCQVDSQVTMMFWYRQQPGQSLTLIATANQGSEATYESGFVIDKFPISRPNLTFSTLTVSNMSPEDSSIYLCSVEDRGQTSNYGYTFGSGTRLTVV.

The V call is TRBV12-3 or TRBV12-4, the J call TRBJ1-3, with D uncertain. The V end lost 6 bases, the J end lost 5 bases, and 11 bases lay between the germline ends. CDR3 length: 13 amino acids. The CDR3: CASSLGGRNTIYF. The DNA of the CDR3 is TGTGCCAGCAGCCTAGGTGGTAGAAACACCATATATTTT.

The rearrangement joins TRBV6-5 to TRBJ1-2, with D perhaps TRBD1 (6 bases). Germline CDR1 and CDR2: MNHEY and SVGAGI. The CDR3 totals 14 residues. V lost 6 bases to trimming and J lost 3 bases, with 14 bases between them. As DNA, the CDR3 is TGTGCCAGCAGGACCCGGACAGAGGACTATGGCTACACCTTC. It yields the protein CASRTRTEDYGYTF.

This chain uses TRBV7-3 with TRBJ1-2; D might be TRBD1 (5 bases). The V end lost 5 bases, the J end lost 7 bases, and 14 bases lay between the germline ends. CDR3 size: 13 residues. Germline loops: CDR1 SGHTA, CDR2 FQGTGA. CDR3 sequence: CASSDGQRGGYTF. The CDR3 nucleotides are TGTGCCAGCAGCGACGGGCAAAGGGGTGGCTACACCTTC.

The chain combines TRBV18 with TRBJ2-7, with D possibly being TRBD2 (6 bases). V lost 6 bases, J lost 5 bases, and 14 bases lay in between. CDR1 and CDR2 from the germline V gene are KGHSH and LQKENI. This CDR3 comprises 13 residues. The CDR3 region is CASSPGGRNEQYF. In DNA form, the CDR3 reads TGTGCCAGCTCCCCCGGGGGTAGGAACGAGCAGTACTTC.

The genes are TRBV7-9 and TRBJ2-2; D is perhaps TRBD2 (6 bases). The V gene's germline CDR1 is SEHNR and CDR2 FQNEAQ (reference sequence). The CDR3 runs to 17 residues. V was trimmed by 3 bases and J by 6 bases, leaving 20 bases between them. CDR3 sequence (DNA): TGTGCCAGCAGCTTCTATTCTTGGGGGGAGTCGTCCGGGGAGCTGTTTTTT. Protein: CASSFYSWGESSGELFF.

Remarks on this clone: The identical CDR3 is also encoded by other nucleotide sequences in the sample. The chain has TRBV2 and TRBJ2-1; D is uncertain. Deletions cut 4 bases from V and 3 bases from J, with 7 bases between. The germline CDR1 and CDR2 sequences are SNHLY and FYNNEI. This CDR3 has 13 amino acids. The CDR3, as DNA: TGTGCCAGCAGTGTTCAGATCTACAATGAGCAGTTCTTC. Its translation is CASSVQIYNEQFF.

This clone is a singleton in its sample. The V call is TRBV6-5, the J call TRBJ1-5; D is undetermined. This CDR3 is built from 12 residues. Trimming took off 2 bases at V and 5 bases at J, with 4 bases between the two ends. CDR1 and CDR2 from the germline V gene are MNHEY and SVGAGI. CDR3 in amino acids: CASSYTHQPQHF. CDR3 nucleotides: TGTGCCAGCAGTTACACACATCAGCCCCAGCATTTT.

This clone showed up just once. The chain carries TRBV11-3 and TRBJ2-3; D possibly corresponds to TRBD2 (5 bases). V dropped 0 bases and J dropped 8 bases, with 30 bases sitting between them. The germline V gene encodes CDR1 SGHNT and CDR2 YENEEA. This CDR3 contains 20 residues. CDR3 in DNA: TGTGCCAGCAGCTTAGAGGGTGTCGGGGTTATGGCCACCGAGGCGAGTACGCAGTATTTT. Protein sequence: CASSLEGVGVMATEASTQYF.

This rearrangement joins TRBV9 to TRBJ1-2; D gene ambiguous. Per the germline V gene, CDR1 is SGDLS and CDR2 is YYNGEE. Trimming took off 5 bases at V and 0 bases at J, with 8 bases between the two ends. The CDR3 is 13 residues long. For the CDR3, the DNA is TGTGCCAGCAGACACCTTACTAACTATGGCTACACCTTC. Amino acids: CASRHLTNYGYTF.

The V and J genes are TRBV3-1 (or the pseudogene TRBV3-2) and TRBJ1-5; 8 bases are shared with TRBD1. Germline V CDR1 and CDR2: LGHDT, YNNKEL (reference sequence). Trimming cost V 1 base and J 7 bases; bases outside gene matches: 15. The CDR3 has 18 amino acids. The CDR3 is CASSQGLPTGEVWQPQHF. The CDR3 nucleotides are TGTGCCAGCAGCCAAGGACTTCCGACAGGGGAAGTGTGGCAGCCCCAGCATTTT.

V is TRBV7-9 and J is TRBJ1-1; the D is unclear. Per germline, CDR1 SEHNR and CDR2 FQNEAQ (reference sequence). CDR3 length: 12 residues. Deletions cut 7 bases from V and 4 bases from J, with 10 bases between. The CDR3: CASTLEGTEAFF. The CDR3 coding sequence is TGTGCCAGCACCCTCGAGGGCACTGAAGCTTTCTTT.